This T cell receptor (beta chain) was identified in a study of blood T cell repertoires in COVID-19. Study at large: COVID-19 samples collected from the United States, Italy and Spain covered acute and convalescent phases. Sources were T cells, B-cell-depleted T cells, or PBMCs; the material itself was cDNA or gDNA.

Per germline, CDR1 LNHDA and CDR2 SQIVND (reference sequence). The CDR3 covers 16 residues. V lost 5 bases, J lost 4 bases, and 17 bases lay in between. Original analysis: The authors estimated nucleated cell counts from reference gene primer amplification. Produced via immunoSEQ multiplex PCR; TCRdb's table is partial and in-frame only. From that table come the V and J calls and clone size; the DNA was used to work out D and trimming. The table records about 100,000 clones, about 80% of them present only once. The chain recombines TRBV19 with TRBJ2-2, with D perhaps matching TRBD2 (5 bases). The sample was peripheral blood. The receptor comes from a woman aged 70-85 years with acute or convalescent COVID-19. The CDR3 coding sequence is TGTGCCAGTAGTGGTTGGACGGGCCGGGGCACCGGGGAGCTGTTTTTT. This encodes CASSGWTGRGTGELFF. Full variable domain (remainder filled in from reference TRBV19 and TRBJ2-2): DGGITQSPKYLFRKEGQNVTLSCEQNLNHDAMYWYRQDPGQGLRLIYYSQIVNDFQKGDIAEGYSVSREKKESFPLTVTSAQKNPTAFYLCASSGWTGRGTGELFFGEGSRLTVL.